This T cell receptor beta chain was recorded in a study of blood T cell repertoires in COVID-19. Overall study context: PBMCs, B-cell-depleted T cells, or T cells provided the cDNA or gDNA that made up the material.

Enrollees, about 18 to 95 years old, lived in around 23 US areas. Participant-reported clinical history was the basis for cohort assignment. Comments on this clone: This specimen includes other DNA sequences encoding the same CDR3.

The ends were cut back, 2 bases at V and 4 bases at J, with 10 bases in the middle. There are 14 residues in the CDR3. Germline-derived CDR1 and CDR2 are KGHDR and SFDVKD. In the study's own analysis: Amplification of reference gene primers provided the estimated nucleated cell counts. Assay used: immunoSEQ multiplex PCR; TCRdb lists only in-frame clones, some missing. The V and J calls and the clone size are those of that table, but D and trimming were determined from the DNA. The table records about 140,000 clones, roughly 86% of them present only once. The sample was PBMCs or T cells enriched from blood (not recorded which). The chain carries TRBV24-1 and TRBJ1-2, with D possibly TRBD1 on 6 matching bases. This TCR was sampled from a woman aged 45-65 years with acute COVID-19. CDR3 sequence: CATSDSDRVYGYTF. The CDR3 DNA is TGTGCCACCAGTGATTCGGACAGAGTCTATGGCTACACCTTC.